The 24 T cell receptor beta chains below were found in one sample sequenced in a study of type 1 regulatory T cells (dated by TCRdb to the early 2020s). Sequencing was carried out with an Illumina MiSeq. TCRdb reprocessing: public reads trimmed at Q25 with fastp, clones called with MiXCR, in-frame beta chains kept. Entries that share a CDR3 protein sequence are merged under the most common genes and DNA. The sample data list around 62,000 distinct CDR3 sequences, and around 57% of these were observed just once. The biggest ten clones account for less than 8.5% of the sample. The antigens these receptors bind are not known. The source material was cultured T cells, either the whole culture or a sorted T cell fraction (not recorded which). This sample's cell subset or site label indicates: Tr1-enriched cell product generated in vitro against host alloantigens. The receptors here all came from a human donor in good health.

J is TRBJ1-1 and V is TRBV24-1, with D perhaps matching TRBD1 (5 bases). There are 15 residues in the CDR3. Germline V CDR1 and CDR2: KGHDR, SFDVKD. Deletions cut 2 bases from V and 4 bases from J, with 13 bases between. Here the CDR3 DNA reads TGTGCCACCAGTGATTCGACAGAAGGCCCCACTGAAGCTTTCTTT. Its protein product is CATSDSTEGPTEAFF.

The sample holds one count of this clonotype. The V call is TRBV20-1, the J call TRBJ2-5; perhaps TRBD1 as D (5 bases). Trimming removed 6 bases from V and 5 bases from J, with 16 bases in between. The CDR3 runs 13 residues. Germline loops: CDR1 DFQATT, CDR2 SNEGSKA (reference sequence). The CDR3: CSALAGLVETQYF. CDR3 coding DNA: TGCAGTGCATTGGCAGGGCTAGTCGAGACCCAGTACTTC.

This sequence joins TRBV20-1 and TRBJ2-6; D is possibly TRBD1 (6 bases). The CDR3 totals 15 residues. CDR1 DFQATT and CDR2 SNEGSKA come from the germline V gene (reference sequence). V was cut by 2 bases and J by 4 bases, with 12 bases left in between. CDR3: CSARPQGKGANVLTF. The DNA for the CDR3 is TGCAGTGCTAGACCCCAGGGGAAGGGGGCCAACGTCCTGACTTTC.

The gene calls are TRBV6-1 and TRBJ1-2, with D unresolved. The length of the CDR3 is 14 residues. Germline loops: CDR1 MNHNS, CDR2 SASEGT. V lost 9 bases to trimming and J lost 1 base, with 15 bases between them. The CDR3 loop reads CASTPSVYNYGYTF. The CDR3 region has the DNA TGTGCCAGTACCCCCTCGGTCTATAACTATGGCTACACCTTC.

V usage is TRBV5-1 and J usage is TRBJ1-1, with TRBD1 matching over 9 bases. The CDR3 totals 14 residues. J lost 10 bases, V lost 0 bases, and 7 bases had no gene match. The germline V gene has CDR1 SGHRS and CDR2 YFSETQ. The CDR3 DNA reads as TGCGCCAGCAGCTTGGCCGGGACAGGGCGATCAGCTTTCTTT. As protein: CASSLAGTGRSAFF.

This clonotype showed up just once. The gene calls are TRBV11-1 and TRBJ2-2; 7 nucleotides match TRBD2. Trimming cost V 6 bases and J 6 bases; bases outside gene matches: 10. This CDR3 has 15 residues. Germline values: CDR1 SGHAT, CDR2 FQDESV (reference sequence). CDR3 nucleotides: TGTGCCAGCAGACCTATACTAGGGAGGGCCGGGGAGCTGTTTTTT. It is translated as CASRPILGRAGELFF. The variable domain in full, completed from reference TRBV11-1 and TRBJ2-2, reads EAEVAQSPRYKITEKSQAVAFWCDPISGHATLYWYRQILGQGPELLVQFQDESVVDDSQLPKDRFSAERLKGVDSTLKIQPAELGDSAMYLCASRPILGRAGELFFGEGSRLTVL.

The CDR3 sequence: CASRDPSGRAYNEQFF. The CDR3 DNA sequence: TGTGCCAGCAGGGACCCTAGCGGGAGGGCCTACAATGAGCAGTTCTTC. The rearrangement joins TRBV6-2 or TRBV6-3 to TRBJ2-1, with 12 bases matching TRBD2. Unmatched junction bases numbered 5, after V lost 6 bases and J lost 2 bases. The CDR3 extends over 16 amino acids. The germline V gene encodes CDR1 MNHEY and CDR2 SVGEGT.

The V and J genes are TRBV12-3 or TRBV12-4 and TRBJ1-2; unclear D gene. The CDR3 length is 15 residues. V lost 7 bases, J lost 4 bases, and 19 bases lay in between. The CDR3 coding sequence is TGTGCCAGCACCCCCGGGGAGAGGCACAGCTATGGCTACACCTTC. This encodes CASTPGERHSYGYTF.

This clonotype qualifies as medium-sized. CDR3 DNA: TGTGCCAGCAGCGTAGCGGGAGGGCGCCAAGAGACCCAGTACTTC. Protein product: CASSVAGGRQETQYF. This chain joins TRBV2 and TRBJ2-5, with TRBD2 matching 11 bases. The CDR3 loop spans 15 amino acids. Germline lookup yields CDR1 SNHLY and CDR2 FYNNEI. The junction had 4 bases not matched to a gene; V was cut back by 6 bases and J by 1 base.

This chain links TRBV5-4 with TRBJ1-1; D call uncertain. Per germline, CDR1 SGHNT and CDR2 YYREEE (reference sequence). The V gene lost 4 bases and the J gene lost 2 bases, with 12 bases spanning the gap. CDR3 size: 14 residues. CDR3 sequence reads: CASSHLEGNTEAFF. The CDR3 bases are TGTGCCAGCAGCCACCTCGAGGGTAACACTGAAGCTTTCTTT.

This chain uses TRBV12-3 or TRBV12-4 with TRBJ2-5; 14 bases fit TRBD2. Trimming removed 5 bases from V and 4 bases from J; junction bases left unmatched: 12. CDR3 length equals 18 residues. CDR3 DNA sequence: TGTGCCAGCAGTACCGGGACTAGCGGGAGAGTAGGGGGAGAGACCCAGTACTTC. Encoded protein: CASSTGTSGRVGGETQYF.

The gene calls are TRBV18 and TRBJ1-2; TRBD1 matches 7 bases. With V trimmed by 6 bases and J by 3 bases, 7 bases remained unmatched. The CDR3 extends over 14 amino acids. Germline CDR1 reads KGHSH; CDR2 reads LQKENI. The CDR3 here is CASSRDRDDYGYTF. Written as DNA, the CDR3 is TGTGCCAGCTCCCGCGACAGGGACGACTATGGCTACACCTTC. The complete variable domain, with remaining parts taken from reference TRBV18 and TRBJ1-2, reads NAGVMQNPRHLVRRRGQEARLRCSPMKGHSHVYWYRQLPEEGLKFMVYLQKENIIDESGMPKERFSAEFPKEGPSILRIQQVVRGDSAAYFCASSRDRDDYGYTFGSGTRLTVV.

This clonotype has only a few counts. The V and J genes are TRBV10-3 and TRBJ2-3; no firm D call. Germline V gives CDR1 ENHRY, CDR2 SYGVKD. Trimming took off 7 bases at V and 0 bases at J, with 11 bases between the two ends. This CDR3 contains 14 residues. The CDR3: CAITSLGSTDTQYF. CDR3 sequence (DNA): TGTGCCATCACGTCCCTCGGAAGCACAGATACGCAGTATTTT.

The V gene is TRBV20-1, the J gene TRBJ2-3; D is ambiguous. The CDR3 spans 12 residues. Trimming cost V 0 bases and J 7 bases, with 8 bases left between them. Germline CDR1 reads DFQATT; CDR2 reads SNEGSKA (reference sequence). In DNA, the CDR3 is TGCAGTGCTAGAGATCTAAGTAATACGCAGTATTTT. Translating gives CSARDLSNTQYF.

V usage is TRBV15 and J usage is TRBJ1-2; D not resolved. The germline V and J ends were trimmed by 0 bases and 8 bases, with 7 bases remaining between them. Germline CDR1 is LNHNV and CDR2 is YYDKDF (reference sequence). This CDR3 has 12 amino acids. The CDR3 nucleotides are TGTGCCACCAGCAGAGATCGTCAGGGCTACACCTTC. Its protein product is CATSRDRQGYTF.

This sequence joins TRBV6-5 and TRBJ2-1; D remains unclear. This CDR3 contains 14 residues. Germline assignment: CDR1 MNHEY and CDR2 SVGAGI. Trimming removed 5 bases at V and 2 bases at J, with 10 bases between. The CDR3 DNA is TGTGCCAGCAGTCTGGTTGGGCCCTACAATGAGCAGTTCTTC. Translated: CASSLVGPYNEQFF.

The chain has TRBV3-1 and TRBJ2-2, with D perhaps assigned TRBD1 or TRBD2 (5 bases each). V was cut by 0 bases and J by 8 bases, with 7 bases left in between. The CDR3 sequence is 13 residues long. From germline, CDR1 is LGHDT and CDR2 YNNKEL (reference sequence). The chain's CDR3 is CASSQDGAGELFF. CDR3 DNA sequence: TGTGCCAGCAGCCAAGACGGGGCGGGGGAGCTGTTTTTT.

V gene TRBV9 combines with J gene TRBJ2-5, with TRBD1 matching over 10 bases. The J segment lost 2 bases and the V segment lost 2 bases, leaving 6 bases of the junction unmatched. The CDR3 is 16 amino acids. Germline CDR1 reads SGDLS; CDR2 reads YYNGEE. CDR3 region: CASSVVGQGSQETQYF. The CDR3 DNA follows: TGTGCCAGCAGCGTGGTGGGACAGGGGTCACAAGAGACCCAGTACTTC.

The chain joins TRBV4-2 to TRBJ2-3, with TRBD2 matching 7 bases. Germline assignment: CDR1 LGHNA and CDR2 YNFKEQ. This CDR3 is 13 amino acids long. J was trimmed by 6 bases and V by 4 bases; bases with no gene match: 4. The CDR3 loop is CASSRDSGDTQYF. The CDR3 nucleotides read TGTGCCAGCAGCCGGGATAGCGGGGATACGCAGTATTTT.

The genes are TRBV20-1 and TRBJ2-2; TRBD2 is a possible D gene (5 bases). Germline assignment: CDR1 DFQATT and CDR2 SNEGSKA (reference sequence). CDR3 length: 14 amino acids. Trimming removed 6 bases at V and 6 bases at J, with 17 bases between. CDR3 DNA sequence: TGCAGTGCGCGAGGGCAGGTGGTAGCCGGGGAGCTGTTTTTT. It yields the protein CSARGQVVAGELFF.

The chain couples TRBV7-9 to TRBJ2-5; the D is unclear. The germline V gene has CDR1 SEHNR and CDR2 FQNEAQ (reference sequence). The V end lost 5 bases, the J end lost 3 bases, and 4 bases lay between the germline ends. This CDR3 is 11 amino acids long. This chain's CDR3 is CASSQEETQYF. The CDR3 DNA sequence: TGTGCCAGCAGCCAGGAAGAGACCCAGTACTTC. Full variable domain (remainder filled in from reference TRBV7-9 and TRBJ2-5): DTGVSQNPRHKITKRGQNVTFRCDPISEHNRLYWYRQTLGQGPEFLTYFQNEAQLEKSRLLSDRFSAERPKGSFSTLEIQRTEQGDSAMYLCASSQEETQYFGPGTRLLVL.

This clonotype was seen only a few times. The V and J genes are TRBV2 and TRBJ2-7; TRBD2 agrees at 12 bases. CDR1 SNHLY and CDR2 FYNNEI come from the germline V gene. The CDR3 spans 14 residues. V gave up 6 bases and J gave up 4 bases; unmatched junction bases: 4. The CDR3 protein is CASRPGTSGYEQYF. CDR3 nucleotide sequence: TGTGCCAGCAGGCCCGGGACTAGCGGGTACGAGCAGTACTTC.

This clonotype was detected only a few times. The J gene is TRBJ2-1, the V gene TRBV18, with TRBD2 matching 14 bases. The ends lost 3 bases at V and 10 bases at J; junction bases unmatched: 5. This CDR3 has 15 amino acids. Germline assignment: CDR1 KGHSH and CDR2 LQKENI. As DNA, the CDR3 is TGTGCCAGCTCACCCCCGGGACTAGCGGGAGTAGAGCAGTTCTTC. Translation gives CASSPPGLAGVEQFF.

The chain links TRBV11-3 to TRBJ2-3; 7 bases are shared with TRBD1. The CDR3 has 14 amino acids. Germline V gives CDR1 SGHNT, CDR2 YENEEA. V lost 4 bases and J lost 1; bases outside the gene matches: 2. The CDR3 bases are TGTGCCAGCAGCTCAGGACAGGGCACAGATACGCAGTATTTT. Residues: CASSSGQGTDTQYF.